The 29 T cell receptor beta chains reported below all come from one sample, sequenced in a study of human T cells and chemical hapten exposure. The time point is: patch test 1, 2 weeks after DPC sensitization. As for treatment: therapeutic diphenylcyclopropenone sensitization with weekly scalp DPC. One entry per CDR3 protein, called by TCRdb with MiXCR from the RACE reads. The sample yields 150,000 to 200,000 distinct CDR3 sequences, approximately 15% seen once. Specimen: whole blood, collected in connection with sensitization to the hapten diphenylcyclopropenone (DPC). These receptors came from a woman in her 30s with alopecia areata. Some clones in this sample may be carry-over from other donors' samples.

This clonotype was observed a handful of times. The chain couples TRBV3-1 to TRBJ2-7; the match to TRBD2 covers 7 bases. V shed 0 bases, J shed 5 bases, and the junction held 10 bases outside the gene matches. This CDR3 has 16 residues. Germline loops: CDR1 LGHDT, CDR2 YNNKEL (reference sequence). CDR3 in DNA: TGTGCCAGCAGCCAAGATCCGTCGGGAGGTCGGGACGAGCAGTACTTC. Its translation is CASSQDPSGGRDEQYF.

The V and J genes are TRBV9 and TRBJ2-1, with a possible D match to TRBD2 (6 bases). CDR1 and CDR2 (germline): SGDLS, YYNGEE. CDR3 size: 17 residues. Trimming took off 4 bases at V and 0 bases at J, with 17 bases between the two ends. CDR3 loop: CASSSQASGSSYNEQFF. Here the CDR3 DNA reads TGTGCCAGCAGCTCGCAGGCAAGCGGGTCCTCCTACAATGAGCAGTTCTTC.

This clonotype has more than one count but fewer than ten. The chain employs TRBV27 and TRBJ1-6; 10 bases match TRBD1. With V trimmed by 2 bases and J by 7 bases, 2 bases remained unmatched. The germline gives CDR1 MNHEY, CDR2 SMNVEV (reference sequence). The CDR3 contains 15 residues. CDR3 residues: CASSLGTGENSPLHF. CDR3 bases: TGTGCCAGCAGTTTAGGGACAGGGGAAAATTCACCCCTCCACTTT.

This clonotype turned up a few times. V and J are TRBV4-2 and TRBJ1-2, with 9 bases that match TRBD1. The CDR3 has 15 residues. V was clipped by 2 bases and J by 2 bases; unmatched bases: 3. Germline V gene lookup returns CDR1 LGHNA and CDR2 YNFKEQ. The chain's CDR3 is CASSQRDRENYGYTF. CDR3 nucleotides: TGTGCCAGCAGCCAAAGGGACAGGGAAAACTATGGCTACACCTTC.

In its sample, this clonotype was seen a few times. CDR3 sequence (DNA): TGTGCCTGGAACAAGGGGAACACTGAAGCTTTCTTT. Protein: CAWNKGNTEAFF. This chain links TRBV30 with TRBJ1-1; no reliable D call. The length of the CDR3 is 12 residues. Germline CDR1 reads GTSNPN; CDR2 reads SVGIG (reference sequence). V dropped 4 bases and J dropped 1 base, with 7 bases sitting between them.

This clonotype was seen repeatedly, ten times or more. The chain has TRBV28 and TRBJ1-1; no firm D call. Germline V gene lookup returns CDR1 MDHEN and CDR2 SYDVKM. The CDR3 has 13 amino acids. V lost 5 bases and J 5 bases, leaving 12 bases between the germline ends. CDR3 amino acids: CASSPHVGTEAFF. The CDR3 DNA reads as TGTGCCAGCAGTCCTCACGTGGGGACTGAAGCTTTCTTT.

This clonotype was picked up many times. The rearrangement links TRBV27 to TRBJ1-6, with 7 positions matching TRBD1. The CDR3 sequence is 17 residues long. Per the germline V gene, CDR1 is MNHEY and CDR2 is SMNVEV (reference sequence). V lost 3 bases to trimming and J lost 3 bases; unmatched junction nucleotides: 8. This CDR3 is CASSFTAQGIYNSPLHF. Here the CDR3 DNA reads TGTGCCAGCAGTTTTACAGCACAGGGGATCTATAATTCACCCCTCCACTTT.

This clonotype turned up a few times. The rearrangement uses TRBV30 and TRBJ2-5, with 7 bases identical to TRBD1. This CDR3 contains 12 residues. Germline assignment: CDR1 GTSNPN and CDR2 SVGIG (reference sequence). J lost 7 bases, V lost 4 bases, and 6 bases had no gene match. CDR3: CAWNRDRGTQYF. DNA of the CDR3: TGTGCCTGGAACCGGGACAGAGGGACCCAGTACTTC.

This clonotype was found many times. J is TRBJ2-2 and V is TRBV7-9; maybe TRBD1 (6 bases). The V and J ends lost 5 bases and 3 bases respectively, with 16 bases between them. The CDR3 loop spans 16 amino acids. Germline V gene lookup returns CDR1 SEHNR and CDR2 FQNEAQ (reference sequence). The CDR3, as DNA: TGTGCCAGCAGCCCCCCCCGGCCAGGGGACACCGGGGAGCTGTTTTTT. It translates to CASSPPRPGDTGELFF.

This clonotype occurred a few times. The rearrangement joins TRBV6-5 to TRBJ1-4, with 7 bases aligning to TRBD1. With V trimmed by 6 bases and J by 8 bases, 12 bases remained unmatched. There are 15 residues in the CDR3. Per germline, CDR1 MNHEY and CDR2 SVGAGI. The CDR3 coding sequence is TGTGCCAGCAGCCCCTCGGGAGGGGGCAAGGAAAAACTGTTTTTT. Its protein is CASSPSGGGKEKLFF.

This clonotype was counted a few times. The chain employs TRBV7-2 and TRBJ1-5; D might be TRBD1 (5 bases). The length of the CDR3 is 15 residues. V dropped 0 bases and J dropped 3 bases, with 9 bases sitting between them. Germline V lookup: CDR1 SGHTA, CDR2 FQGNSA. CDR3 sequence reads: CASSLALGHNQPQHF. The CDR3 DNA reads as TGTGCCAGCAGCTTAGCGCTAGGACACAATCAGCCCCAGCATTTT.

This clonotype was found a few times. This sequence joins TRBV7-2 and TRBJ1-2, with a tentative D call TRBD1 (5 bases). There are 17 residues in the CDR3. Germline V CDR1 and CDR2: SGHTA, FQGNSA. Trimming shortened V by 4 bases and J by 4 bases, and 22 bases separated the two germline ends. CDR3: CASSSPPPGQGIYGYTF. CDR3 coding DNA: TGTGCCAGCAGCTCACCACCGCCGGGGCAGGGTATCTATGGCTACACCTTC.

This clonotype was seen at least ten times. The rearrangement links TRBV7-2 to TRBJ2-6; a weak D match, TRBD1 (5 bases). Trimming took off 2 bases at V and 3 bases at J, with 5 bases between the two ends. The germline V gene encodes CDR1 SGHTA and CDR2 FQGNSA. The CDR3 consists of 14 residues. This chain's CDR3 is CASSLQGGANVLTF. CDR3 bases: TGTGCCAGCAGCTTACAGGGTGGGGCCAACGTCCTGACTTTC. Together with reference TRBV7-2 and TRBJ2-6, the CDR3 gives the full variable domain: GAGVSQSPSNKVTEKGKDVELRCDPISGHTALYWYRQSLGQGLEFLIYFQGNSAPDKSGLPSDRFSAERTGGSVSTLTIQRTQQEDSAVYLCASSLQGGANVLTFGAGSRLTVL.

This clonotype was observed many times. This chain links TRBV27 with TRBJ1-2, with 8 positions matching TRBD1. V lost 5 bases and J lost 5; bases outside the gene matches: 10. Germline values: CDR1 MNHEY, CDR2 SMNVEV (reference sequence). The CDR3 runs to 15 residues. CDR3 protein: CASSLKGTGHYGYTF. The CDR3 nucleotides read TGTGCCAGCAGTCTTAAAGGGACAGGACATTATGGCTACACCTTC.

Here the CDR3 reads CSAGQEGTNIQYF. The CDR3 region has the DNA TGCAGTGCTGGCCAGGAAGGGACGAACATTCAGTACTTC. The chain uses TRBV20-1 and TRBJ2-4; D may be TRBD1 or TRBD2 (5 bases each). Germline loops: CDR1 DFQATT, CDR2 SNEGSKA (reference sequence). The length of the CDR3 is 13 residues. V shed 5 bases and J shed 7 bases, with 15 bases lying between them.

This clonotype was counted a few times. The V and J genes are TRBV28 and TRBJ1-2; TRBD1 might be the D (6 bases). Germline V gives CDR1 MDHEN, CDR2 SYDVKM. Trimming pared 5 bases from V and 4 bases from J, leaving 14 bases between. The CDR3 covers 14 residues. As DNA, the CDR3 is TGTGCCAGCAGTCGAGGGGACAAACCCTATGGCTACACCTTC. Amino acid sequence: CASSRGDKPYGYTF.

This clonotype was picked up many times. V and J are TRBV3-1 and TRBJ2-1; D might be TRBD1 (6 bases). Germline V gene lookup returns CDR1 LGHDT and CDR2 YNNKEL (reference sequence). The CDR3 spans 14 residues. V was pared by 3 bases and J by 8 bases, with 14 bases between. CDR3 coding DNA: TGTGCCAGCAGCCAGAGTTTTGGGGGCGATGAGCAGTTCTTC. Translation: CASSQSFGGDEQFF.

Ten or more counts support this clonotype. The rearrangement links TRBV11-2 to TRBJ1-4; D not resolved. The V gene's germline CDR1 is SGHAT and CDR2 FQNNGV. The CDR3 sequence is 13 residues long. V was shortened by 5 bases and J by 8 bases, with 12 bases between the two germline ends. The CDR3 DNA reads TGTGCCAGCAGCCGTGACGGGGTCGAAAAACTGTTTTTT. This codes for CASSRDGVEKLFF. Using reference TRBV11-2 and TRBJ1-4 for the parts outside the CDR3, the full variable domain is EAGVAQSPRYKIIEKRQSVAFWCNPISGHATLYWYQQILGQGPKLLIQFQNNGVVDDSQLPKDRFSAERLKGVDSTLKIQPAKLEDSAVYLCASSRDGVEKLFFGSGTQLSVL.

This clonotype occurred a few times. The chain employs TRBV4-1 and TRBJ1-2; maybe TRBD1 (5 bases). The germline gives CDR1 MGHRA, CDR2 YSYEKL. The CDR3 loop spans 15 amino acids. V lost 0 bases and J 8 bases, leaving 16 bases between the germline ends. CDR3 sequence: CASSQESSRAEGYTF. In nucleotides, the CDR3 is TGCGCCAGCAGCCAAGAATCCTCCAGGGCTGAGGGCTACACCTTC.

The table lists this clonotype with a few counts. The chain has TRBV4-3 and TRBJ2-7; D call uncertain. V lost 1 base, J lost 2 bases, and 9 bases lay in between. Germline V gene sequence: CDR1 LGHNA, CDR2 YSLEER. The CDR3 consists of 14 residues. The CDR3 nucleotides read TGCGCCAGCAGCCAAGGTAACGGTCCCTACGAGCAGTACTTC. Encoded protein: CASSQGNGPYEQYF.

V gene TRBV28 combines with J gene TRBJ2-7, with D possibly TRBD1 on 6 matching bases. Germline CDR1 reads MDHEN; CDR2 reads SYDVKM. V dropped 7 bases and J dropped 10 bases, with 20 bases sitting between them. The CDR3 is made up of 13 amino acids. The CDR3 loop is CASTRTVEPHQYF. For the CDR3, the DNA is TGTGCCAGCACAAGGACAGTCGAGCCCCATCAGTACTTC. Supplemented by reference TRBV28 and TRBJ2-7, the full variable domain reads DVKVTQSSRYLVKRTGEKVFLECVQDMDHENMFWYRQDPGLGLRLIYFSYDVKMKEKGDIPEGYSVSREKKERFSLILESASTNQTSMYLCASTRTVEPHQYFGPGTRLTVT.

The chain couples TRBV2 to TRBJ1-4; tentatively, D is TRBD1 (5 bases). Trimming removed 2 bases at V and 5 bases at J, with 12 bases between. This CDR3 spans 15 amino acids. Germline V gene sequence: CDR1 SNHLY, CDR2 FYNNEI. The CDR3 here is CASSERVGANEKLFF. The CDR3 bases are TGTGCCAGCAGTGAAAGGGTCGGGGCCAATGAAAAACTGTTTTTT.

V and J are TRBV20-1 and TRBJ2-2, with 14 nucleotides matching TRBD2. The germline V gene encodes CDR1 DFQATT and CDR2 SNEGSKA (reference sequence). V shed 6 bases, J shed 7 bases, and the junction held 10 bases outside the gene matches. CDR3 size: 16 residues. The CDR3 protein is CSASKPGLAGDGELFF. As DNA, the CDR3 is TGCAGTGCCTCAAAACCGGGACTAGCGGGGGACGGGGAGCTGTTTTTT.

Concerning this clonotype: A much larger clone lies a single base off, so this may be a read error. V and J are TRBV28 and TRBJ2-2, with TRBD1 matching 10 bases. V shed 6 bases, J shed 4 bases, and the junction held 2 bases outside the gene matches. The CDR3 is 14 amino acids. Germline assignment: CDR1 MDHEN and CDR2 SYDVKM. The CDR3: CASRGQGTTGELFF. The CDR3, as DNA: TGTGCCAGCAGGGGACAGGGGACCACCGGGGAGCTGTTTTTT.

This clonotype was observed at least ten times. The rearrangement uses TRBV4-3 and TRBJ2-1; D call uncertain. Looked up from germline, CDR1 is LGHNA and CDR2 is YSLEER. The CDR3 runs to 16 residues. V lost 0 bases and J 5 bases, leaving 14 bases between the germline ends. The CDR3 bases are TGCGCCAGCAGCCAAGATACAACACTTACCAACAATGAGCAGTTCTTC. Its protein is CASSQDTTLTNNEQFF.

The chain combines TRBV5-4 with TRBJ2-1; TRBD1 might be the D (8 bases). V was pared by 1 base and J by 10 bases, with 21 bases between. CDR1 and CDR2 (germline): SGHNT, YYREEE (reference sequence). This CDR3 has 16 residues. For the CDR3, the DNA is TGTGCCAGCAGCTTGCAGGGGGCGGGAGCGCAGGTAGAGCAGTTCTTC. Translated: CASSLQGAGAQVEQFF.

This clonotype was observed a handful of times. CDR3 residues: CASSPGTTNEQFF. The CDR3 nucleotides are TGTGCCAGCTCACCCGGGACTACCAATGAGCAGTTCTTC. The rearrangement joins TRBV18 to TRBJ2-1, with 7 bases matching TRBD2. Germline CDR1 reads KGHSH; CDR2 reads LQKENI. The CDR3 sequence is 13 residues long. Trimming at V came to 3 bases and at J to 6 bases, leaving 2 bases not matched to a gene.

In its sample, this clonotype was seen many times. The chain has TRBV29-1 and TRBJ1-2; tentatively, D is TRBD1 (5 bases). Trimming removed 5 bases at V and 8 bases at J, with 15 bases between. The CDR3 runs to 12 residues. Germline CDR1 is SQVTM and CDR2 is ANQGSEA. The CDR3 spells CSVTRGGKGYTF. The CDR3 DNA is TGCAGCGTTACAAGGGGAGGGAAAGGCTACACCTTC.

This clonotype turned up a few times. This sequence joins TRBV18 and TRBJ1-4; the D gene is possibly TRBD1 (5 bases). V was trimmed by 0 bases and J by 4 bases, leaving 9 bases between them. This CDR3 spans 15 amino acids. CDR1 is KGHSH and CDR2 is LQKENI in the germline V gene. The CDR3 coding sequence is TGTGCCAGCTCACCACCGACAGCCCGTAATGAAAAACTGTTTTTT. Protein sequence: CASSPPTARNEKLFF.